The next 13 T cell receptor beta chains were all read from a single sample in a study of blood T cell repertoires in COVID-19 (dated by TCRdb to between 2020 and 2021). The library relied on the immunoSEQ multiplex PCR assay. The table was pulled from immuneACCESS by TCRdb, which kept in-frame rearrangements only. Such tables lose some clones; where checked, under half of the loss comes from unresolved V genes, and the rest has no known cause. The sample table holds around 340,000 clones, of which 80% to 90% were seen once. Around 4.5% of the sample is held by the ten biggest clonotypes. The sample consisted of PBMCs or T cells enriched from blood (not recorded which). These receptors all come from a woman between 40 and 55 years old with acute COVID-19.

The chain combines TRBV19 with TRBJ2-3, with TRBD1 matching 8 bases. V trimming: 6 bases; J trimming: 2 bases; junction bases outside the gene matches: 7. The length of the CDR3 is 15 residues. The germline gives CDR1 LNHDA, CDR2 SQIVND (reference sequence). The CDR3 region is CASRATGAPTDTQYF. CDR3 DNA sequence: TGTGCCAGTAGGGCGACAGGGGCGCCCACAGATACGCAGTATTTT.

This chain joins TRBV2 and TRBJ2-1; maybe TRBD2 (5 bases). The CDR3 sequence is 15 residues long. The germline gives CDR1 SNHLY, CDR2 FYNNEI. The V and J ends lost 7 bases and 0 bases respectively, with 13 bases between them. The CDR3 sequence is CASIWQTSSYNEQFF. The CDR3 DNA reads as TGTGCCAGCATATGGCAAACTAGCTCCTACAATGAGCAGTTCTTC.

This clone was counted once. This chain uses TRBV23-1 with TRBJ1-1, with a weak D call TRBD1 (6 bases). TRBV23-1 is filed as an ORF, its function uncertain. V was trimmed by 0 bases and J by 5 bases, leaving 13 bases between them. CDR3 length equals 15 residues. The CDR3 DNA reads TGCGCCAGCAGTCAATCCCGAACAGGGCGGACTGAAGCTTTCTTT. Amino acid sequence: CASSQSRTGRTEAFF.

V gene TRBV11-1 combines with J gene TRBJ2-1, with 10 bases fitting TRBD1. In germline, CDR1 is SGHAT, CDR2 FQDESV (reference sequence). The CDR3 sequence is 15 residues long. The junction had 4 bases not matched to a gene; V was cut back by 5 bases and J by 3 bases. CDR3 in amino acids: CASSLRDRGYNEQFF. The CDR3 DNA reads TGTGCCAGCAGCCTACGGGACAGGGGCTACAATGAGCAGTTCTTC.

CDR3 DNA sequence: TGTGCCACCAGCAGCCTAACGAGGGGGCCAACTAATGAAAAACTGTTTTTT. Protein product: CATSSLTRGPTNEKLFF. The chain couples TRBV15 to TRBJ1-4, with TRBD1 identical over 7 bases. Germline loops: CDR1 LNHNV, CDR2 YYDKDF (reference sequence). With V trimmed by 3 bases and J by 0 bases, 7 bases remained unmatched. The CDR3 has 17 residues.

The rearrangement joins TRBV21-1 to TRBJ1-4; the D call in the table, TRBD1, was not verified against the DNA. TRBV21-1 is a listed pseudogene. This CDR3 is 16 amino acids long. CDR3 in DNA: TGTGCCAGCAGCAGGGGCAGGGATCAAAACGATGAAAAACTGTTTTTT. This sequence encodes CASSRGRDQNDEKLFF.

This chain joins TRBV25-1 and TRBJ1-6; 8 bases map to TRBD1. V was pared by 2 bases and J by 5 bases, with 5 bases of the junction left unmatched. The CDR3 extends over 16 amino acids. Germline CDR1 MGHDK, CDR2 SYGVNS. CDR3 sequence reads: CASSEDPGQDNSPLHF. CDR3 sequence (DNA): TGTGCCAGCAGTGAAGATCCGGGACAGGATAATTCACCCCTCCACTTT.

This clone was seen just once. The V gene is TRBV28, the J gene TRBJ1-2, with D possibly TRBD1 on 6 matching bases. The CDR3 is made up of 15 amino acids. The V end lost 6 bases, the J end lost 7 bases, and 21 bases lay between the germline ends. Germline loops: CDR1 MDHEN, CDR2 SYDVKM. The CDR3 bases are TGTGCCAGCAGCCATAAACAGCGGGGGGCGATTGGCTACACCTTC. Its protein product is CASSHKQRGAIGYTF.

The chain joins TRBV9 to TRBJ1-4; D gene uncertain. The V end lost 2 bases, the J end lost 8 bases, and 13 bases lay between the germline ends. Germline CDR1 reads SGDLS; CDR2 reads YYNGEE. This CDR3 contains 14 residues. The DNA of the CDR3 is TGTGCCAGCAGCGTTGCCTTCGAGAAGGAAAAACTGTTTTTT. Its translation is CASSVAFEKEKLFF.

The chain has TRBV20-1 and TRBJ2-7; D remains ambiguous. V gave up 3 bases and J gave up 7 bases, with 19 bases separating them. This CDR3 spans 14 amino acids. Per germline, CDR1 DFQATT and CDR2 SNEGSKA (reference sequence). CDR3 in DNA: TGCAGTGCTAGTTCTAGGCCGCCAAAATTGGAGCAGTACTTC. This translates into CSASSRPPKLEQYF.

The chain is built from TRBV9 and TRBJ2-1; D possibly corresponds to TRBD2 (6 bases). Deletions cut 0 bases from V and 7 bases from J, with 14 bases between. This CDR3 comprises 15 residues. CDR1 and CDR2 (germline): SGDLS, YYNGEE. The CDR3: CASSVGTIGINEQFF. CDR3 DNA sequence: TGTGCCAGCAGCGTAGGGACTATTGGGATTAATGAGCAGTTCTTC.

This CDR3 is CASSPGRNYGYTF. CDR3 coding DNA: TGTGCCAGCTCACCTGGGAGAAACTATGGCTACACCTTC. The rearrangement uses TRBV18 and TRBJ1-2; no reliable D call. This CDR3 region has 13 residues. Trimming removed 3 bases at V and 2 bases at J, with 7 bases between. The V gene's germline CDR1 is KGHSH and CDR2 LQKENI. Filled out from reference TRBV18 and TRBJ1-2, the complete variable domain reads NAGVMQNPRHLVRRRGQEARLRCSPMKGHSHVYWYRQLPEEGLKFMVYLQKENIIDESGMPKERFSAEFPKEGPSILRIQQVVRGDSAAYFCASSPGRNYGYTFGSGTRLTVV.

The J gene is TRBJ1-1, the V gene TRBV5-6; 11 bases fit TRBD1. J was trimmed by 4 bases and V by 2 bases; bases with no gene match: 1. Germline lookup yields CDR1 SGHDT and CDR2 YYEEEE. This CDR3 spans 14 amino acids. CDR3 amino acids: CASSLGTGGTEAFF. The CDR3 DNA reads TGTGCCAGCAGCTTAGGGACAGGGGGCACTGAAGCTTTCTTT.